The TCR beta chain described here comes from a study of CXCR3-negative and CXCR3-positive naive CD8 T cells. Study conclusions and caveats: In CXCR3-positive naive cells, the TRB CDR3s were more hydrophobic than in CXCR3-negative naive cells. Freshly isolated PBMCs were used in most assays, given partial CXCR3 loss after freezing.

The method, 5' RACE with UMI labels, was used to prepare the TRB cDNA libraries. Each CDR3 protein gets one entry in TCRdb, which reprocessed the 5' RACE reads and gives no DNA. Here the sample table reports over 70,000 distinct CDR3 sequences. About this clonotype itself: Its antigen is currently unknown.

Germline CDR1 reads DFQATT; CDR2 reads SNEGSKA (reference sequence). The CDR3 contains 12 residues. The V gene is TRBV20-1, the J gene TRBJ2-7. The specimen was naive CXCR3+ CD8+ T cells from blood. The subset denotes: CD45RO-CCR7+CD27+CD95- naive CD8+ T cells expressing CXCR3 (TNR3+). The receptor's source is a human donor in good health. Some clones in this sample may be carry-over from other donors' samples. CDR3 amino acids: CSARVPSNEQYF.